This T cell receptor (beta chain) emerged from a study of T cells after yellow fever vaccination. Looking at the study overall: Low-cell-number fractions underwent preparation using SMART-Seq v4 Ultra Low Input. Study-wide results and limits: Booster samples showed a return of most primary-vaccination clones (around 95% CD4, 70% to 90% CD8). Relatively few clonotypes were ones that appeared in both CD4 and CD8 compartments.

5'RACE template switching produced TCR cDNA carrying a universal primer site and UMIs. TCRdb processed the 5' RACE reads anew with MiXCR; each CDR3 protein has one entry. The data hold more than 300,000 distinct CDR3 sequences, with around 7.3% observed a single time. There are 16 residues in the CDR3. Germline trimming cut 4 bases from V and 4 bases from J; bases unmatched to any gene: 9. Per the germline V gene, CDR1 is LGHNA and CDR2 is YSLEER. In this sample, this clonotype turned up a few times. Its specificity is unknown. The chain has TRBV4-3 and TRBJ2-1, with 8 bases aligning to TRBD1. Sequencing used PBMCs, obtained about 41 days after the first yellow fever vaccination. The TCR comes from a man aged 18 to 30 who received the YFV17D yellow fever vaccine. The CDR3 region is CASSPRAQGAYNEQFF. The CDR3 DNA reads TGCGCCAGCAGCCCAAGAGCGCAGGGGGCATACAATGAGCAGTTCTTC.